These T cell receptor beta chains were read from a single sample in a study of CD8+ T cells in alopecia areata. Using immunoSEQ multiplex PCR, the repertoire was profiled, and TCRdb retains in-frame clones only, with some absent. The sample shows some 200,000 clones, more than 50% of them seen only once. Material: CD8+ T cells sorted from blood. The receptors stem from a human donor in good health. Both conserved end residues are part of each CDR3. A D gene is named only where the DNA matches it firmly. Only some rows state a clone size, as once, few, many or a class for expanded clones.

CDR3	DNA	D	V	J	size
CAWSVGTRGNQPQHF	TGTGCCTGGAGTGTAGGAACGAGGGGCAATCAGCCCCAGCATTTT	-	TRBV30	TRBJ1-5	few
CASSPRYWERCGTDTQYF	TGTGCCAGCTCACCGCGGTATTGGGAGAGGTGTGGCACAGATACGCAGTATTTT	-	TRBV18	TRBJ2-3	-
CASSQTGTHASYEQYF	TGTGCCAGCAGCCAAACCGGGACCCATGCTTCCTACGAGCAGTACTTC	-	TRBV5-6	TRBJ2-7	-
CASSQDLGNSPLHF	TGCGCCAGCAGCCAAGATTTGGGGAATTCACCCCTCCACTTT	-	TRBV4-1	TRBJ1-6	-
CASSSTSGGLQETQYF	TGTGCCAGCAGCTCTACTAGCGGGGGCCTCCAAGAGACCCAGTACTTC	TRBD2	TRBV13	TRBJ2-5	-
CASSVSSSYNEQFF	TGTGCCAGCAGTGTCTCCAGCTCCTACAATGAGCAGTTCTTC	-	TRBV25-1	TRBJ2-1	-
CSPSQGRQMNTEAFF	TGCAGCCCATCACAGGGGAGGCAGATGAACACTGAAGCTTTCTTT	TRBD1	TRBV29-1	TRBJ1-1	-
CASSLSATEAFF	TGTGCCAGCAGCTTATCGGCCACTGAAGCTTTCTTT	-	TRBV7-9	TRBJ1-1	-
CASSEEMGQAGGYTF	TGTGCCAGCAGTGAAGAGATGGGACAGGCGGGTGGCTACACCTTC	TRBD1	TRBV6-1	TRBJ1-2	few
CSVSPPGQQNYGYTF	TGCAGCGTGTCACCCCCGGGACAGCAAAACTATGGCTACACCTTC	TRBD1	TRBV29-1	TRBJ1-2	few
CSVVRGYGYTF	TGCAGCGTTGTCCGGGGTTATGGCTACACCTTC	-	TRBV29-1	TRBJ1-2	-
CTSSLWPGVPMNTEAFF	TGCACCAGCAGCCTCTGGCCGGGGGTCCCCATGAACACTGAAGCTTTCTTT	-	TRBV1	TRBJ1-1	-
CAWSAGMETQYF	TGTGCCTGGAGTGCGGGGATGGAGACCCAGTACTTC	-	TRBV30	TRBJ2-5	-
CASSPSGGDQETQYF	TGTGCCAGCAGCCCATCCGGAGGGGACCAAGAGACCCAGTACTTC	-	TRBV7-9	TRBJ2-5	few
CASSRLLEPGELFF	TGTGCCAGCAGCCGCCTCCTAGAACCCGGGGAGCTGTTTTTT	-	TRBV2	TRBJ2-2	-
CASSKTSGGLDEQFF	TGTGCCAGCAGTAAGACTAGCGGGGGGCTCGATGAGCAGTTCTTC	TRBD2	TRBV27	TRBJ2-1	-
CSAWTGWRIQYF	TGCAGCGCCTGGACAGGGTGGAGGATTCAGTACTTC	TRBD1	TRBV29-1	TRBJ2-4	-